Given below is one T cell receptor beta chain in context. Its target is not known. The junction shows a germline mismatch at one end, possibly a read error. TCRbeta libraries were built with three rounds of nested PCR, modified from ARM-PCR. MiXCR, run by TCRdb on the multiplex PCR reads, gives a single entry per CDR3 protein. Altogether 100,000 to 150,000 distinct CDR3 sequences are present, about 66% being singletons, with the ten largest covering roughly 12%. CDR3 length: 15 residues. The V gene's germline CDR1 is MNHEY and CDR2 SVGAGI. This entry is derived from a study of tumor and adjacent non-tumor tissue in lung cancer. This sample's RNA came from whole unsorted tissue. Findings of the study overall: Tumor tissue had significantly higher TCR diversity than normal lung. In normal lung, the top 100 clones were significantly more dominant than in tumor.

Sequences were obtained from lung tumor tissue. This clonotype was obtained from a man aged 25-40 years with non-small cell lung cancer. The chain uses TRBV6-5 and TRBJ1-2, with TRBD1 matching over 7 bases. CDR3 sequence reads: CASSLPGTANYGYIF. The CDR3, as DNA: TGTGCCAGCAGTCTACCCGGGACAGCTAACTATGGCTACATCTTC.